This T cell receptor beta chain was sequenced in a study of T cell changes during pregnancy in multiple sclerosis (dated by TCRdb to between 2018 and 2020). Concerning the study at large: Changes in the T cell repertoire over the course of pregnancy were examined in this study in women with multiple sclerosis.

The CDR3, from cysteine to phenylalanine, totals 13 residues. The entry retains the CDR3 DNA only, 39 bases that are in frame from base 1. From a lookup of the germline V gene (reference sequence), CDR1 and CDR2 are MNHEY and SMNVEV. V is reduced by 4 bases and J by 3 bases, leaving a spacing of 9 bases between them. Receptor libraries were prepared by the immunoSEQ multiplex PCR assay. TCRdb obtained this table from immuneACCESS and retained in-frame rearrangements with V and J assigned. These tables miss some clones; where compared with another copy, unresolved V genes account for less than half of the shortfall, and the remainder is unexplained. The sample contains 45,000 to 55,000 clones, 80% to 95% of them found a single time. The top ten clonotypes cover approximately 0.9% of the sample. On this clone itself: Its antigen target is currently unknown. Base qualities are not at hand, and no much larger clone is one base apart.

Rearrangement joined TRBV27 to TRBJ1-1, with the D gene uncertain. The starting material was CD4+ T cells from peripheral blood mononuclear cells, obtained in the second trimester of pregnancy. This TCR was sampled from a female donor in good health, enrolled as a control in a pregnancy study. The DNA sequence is TGTGCCAGCAGTTATAAGCCGTACACTGAAGCTTTCTTT. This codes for CASSYKPYTEAFF.